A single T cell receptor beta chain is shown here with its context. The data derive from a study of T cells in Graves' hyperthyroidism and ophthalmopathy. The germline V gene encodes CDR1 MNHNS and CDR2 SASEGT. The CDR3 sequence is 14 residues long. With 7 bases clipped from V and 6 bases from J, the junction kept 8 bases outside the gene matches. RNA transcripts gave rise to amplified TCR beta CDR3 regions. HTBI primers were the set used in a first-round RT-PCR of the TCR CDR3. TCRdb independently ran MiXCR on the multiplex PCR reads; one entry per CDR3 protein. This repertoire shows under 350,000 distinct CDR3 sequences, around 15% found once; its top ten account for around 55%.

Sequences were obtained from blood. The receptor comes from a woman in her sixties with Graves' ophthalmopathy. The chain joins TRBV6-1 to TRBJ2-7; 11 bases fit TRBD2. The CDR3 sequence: CASTHSGGAVEQYF. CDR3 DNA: TGTGCCAGCACCCATAGCGGGGGGGCGGTCGAGCAGTACTTC.